This T cell receptor beta chain was found in a study of blood T cells in healthy people across ages. Notes on this clonotype: The antigen is not known.

Study outcomes and limitations: Per-million-T-cell TCR beta diversity fell roughly linearly with age.

The V segment lost 3 bases and the J segment 3 bases; nucleotides outside the gene matches: 7. Germline V gene lookup returns CDR1 SGHRS and CDR2 YFSETQ. CDR3 length: 15 amino acids. A sample-barcoded 5' primer and a J-beta primer mix were used in a second PCR of roughly 6 to 11 cycles. Each cDNA molecule, via a template-switch adaptor with 12 random nucleotides, was tagged. MiXCR was run by TCRdb on the 5' RACE reads, yielding one entry per CDR3 protein. The repertoire consists of 1.5 million to 2 million distinct CDR3 sequences, with about 31% occurring once and the leading ten covering approximately 10%.

The sequence was obtained from a woman aged 25 to 39 in good health. Sequenced material: blood. The chain combines TRBV5-1 with TRBJ2-7; TRBD1 matches at 9 bases. The CDR3 is CASSSVPGQGYEQYF. In DNA form, the CDR3 reads TGCGCCAGCAGCTCAGTCCCGGGACAGGGCTACGAGCAGTACTTC.